This T cell receptor beta chain comes out of a study of T cell responses to AZD1222 COVID-19 vaccine. Germline V CDR1 and CDR2: LGHNA, YSLEER. CDR3 length: 17 residues. The ends lost 1 base at V and 1 base at J; junction bases unmatched: 6. Assay: immunoSEQ multiplex PCR; the TCRdb copy retains only in-frame clones and omits some. The top ten clones hold less than 5% of a sample with about 55,000 clones, about 85% of them seen once. Broader study findings: Donors in the cohort were predominantly white British and more often female, and clonal diversity was possibly underestimated. Reportedly, nearly half the spike-specific TCRs target unmutated variant regions.

Comments on this clone: The antigen is unknown.

The chain employs TRBV4-3 and TRBJ1-3; 8 bases map to TRBD1. This TCR came from an adult in good health. Source: peripheral blood, taken on day 0 of AZD1222 vaccination. The CDR3 loop reads CASSQGTGISSGNTIYF. CDR3 DNA: TGCGCCAGCAGCCAAGGGACAGGGATTAGTTCTGGAAACACCATATATTTT.